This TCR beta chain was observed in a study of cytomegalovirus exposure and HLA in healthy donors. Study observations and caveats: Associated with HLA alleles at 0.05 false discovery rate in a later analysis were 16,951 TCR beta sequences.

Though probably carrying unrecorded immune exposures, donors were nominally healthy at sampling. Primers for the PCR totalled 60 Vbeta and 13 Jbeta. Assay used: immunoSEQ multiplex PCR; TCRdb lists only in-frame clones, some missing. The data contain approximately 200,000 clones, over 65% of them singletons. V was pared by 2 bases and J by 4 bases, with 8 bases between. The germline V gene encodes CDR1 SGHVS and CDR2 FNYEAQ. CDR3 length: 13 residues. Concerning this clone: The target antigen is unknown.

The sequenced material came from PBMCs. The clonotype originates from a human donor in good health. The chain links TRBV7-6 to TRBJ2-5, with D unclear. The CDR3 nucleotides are TGTGCCAGCAGCTTAAGACTGCTAGAGACCCAGTACTTC. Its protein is CASSLRLLETQYF.